This TCR beta chain was sequenced during a study of human T cells and chemical hapten exposure. The germline gives CDR1 SQVTM, CDR2 ANQGSEA. The CDR3 consists of 14 residues. The time point denotes: healthy volunteer bleed at 2 weeks. It was from unfractionated whole blood that total RNA was extracted. In the original workflow: There were a median of around 97,000 TCRs per sample, with a range from roughly 20,000 to 700,000. From the RACE reads, TCRdb called clonotypes with MiXCR, one entry per CDR3 protein. The V and J calls, along with clone size, are taken from TCRdb and not from the paper's own processing. The sample contains approximately 90,000 distinct CDR3 sequences, about 8.6% of which appear only once. In its sample, this clonotype was seen a few times.

The chain recombines TRBV29-1 with TRBJ2-2; D perhaps matches TRBD1 (6 bases). The source material was whole blood. This TCR was sampled from a female donor in good health. Some clones in this sample may be carry-over from other donors' samples. The CDR3 protein is CSCIRGAGTGELFF. CDR3 nucleotide sequence: TGCAGTTGTATCAGGGGCGCCGGCACCGGGGAGCTGTTTTTT.